Below, 9 T cell receptor beta chains from the same sample are listed, as sequenced in a study of OX40 agonist ivuxolimab in advanced cancers. Clones were read by immunoSEQ multiplex PCR, and TCRdb kept only the in-frame ones, dropping some. The table lists 30,000 to 45,000 clones, 87% of them singletons. The sample in question was CD4+ or CD8+ T cells sorted from blood, obtained in a trial of the OX40 agonist ivuxolimab. These TCRs come from an adult with an advanced solid tumor such as melanoma, head and neck, liver or kidney cancer.

This clone showed up just once. This chain joins TRBV2 and TRBJ2-5; TRBD2 agrees at 7 bases. V lost 7 bases to trimming and J lost 4 bases; unmatched junction nucleotides: 6. Per the germline V gene, CDR1 is SNHLY and CDR2 is FYNNEI. The CDR3 sequence is 13 residues long. The CDR3 sequence: CASILTSRETQYF. In nucleotides, the CDR3 is TGTGCCAGCATCCTGACTAGCCGAGAGACCCAGTACTTC.

CDR3 region: CASSSAGLIDTQYF. CDR3 DNA: TGTGCCAGTAGTAGCGCAGGGTTGATCGATACGCAGTATTTT. The chain combines TRBV19 with TRBJ2-3; tentatively, D is TRBD1 (5 bases). The V end lost 4 bases, the J end lost 6 bases, and 14 bases lay between the germline ends. This CDR3 comprises 14 residues. Germline-derived CDR1 and CDR2 are LNHDA and SQIVND (reference sequence). Combining the CDR3 with reference TRBV19 and TRBJ2-3 gives the whole variable domain DGGITQSPKYLFRKEGQNVTLSCEQNLNHDAMYWYRQDPGQGLRLIYYSQIVNDFQKGDIAEGYSVSREKKESFPLTVTSAQKNPTAFYLCASSSAGLIDTQYFGPGTRLTVL.

The V and J genes are TRBV6-6 and TRBJ2-7; D unclear. Germline loops: CDR1 MNHNY, CDR2 SVGAGI (reference sequence). The CDR3 covers 12 residues. Trimming cost V 4 bases and J 5 bases, with 9 bases left between them. The CDR3 is CASSSPANEQYF. The CDR3, as DNA: TGTGCCAGCAGTTCACCCGCAAACGAGCAGTACTTC.

The chain employs TRBV2 and TRBJ2-7, with 7 bases aligning to TRBD1. The junction had 2 bases not matched to a gene; V was cut back by 6 bases and J by 0 bases. The CDR3 loop spans 13 amino acids. Germline assignment: CDR1 SNHLY and CDR2 FYNNEI. CDR3 nucleotide sequence: TGTGCCAGCAGGAGACAGGGCTCCTACGAGCAGTACTTC. Its protein product is CASRRQGSYEQYF.

This clone showed up just a few times. The chain links TRBV5-8 to TRBJ1-2, with D unclear. The CDR3 has 14 residues. CDR1 is SGHTS and CDR2 is YDEGEE in the germline V gene. Trimming removed 0 bases at V and 4 bases at J, with 10 bases between. The CDR3 DNA sequence: TGTGCCAGCAGCTTGGCGGGCAGTCTCTATGGCTACACCTTC. This translates into CASSLAGSLYGYTF.

The chain links TRBV5-4 to TRBJ1-1; D gene unclear. CDR3 length: 14 amino acids. Trimming pared 2 bases from V and 3 bases from J, leaving 11 bases between. The germline V gene encodes CDR1 SGHNT and CDR2 YYREEE (reference sequence). CDR3 in DNA: TGTGCCAGCAGCTTACAGTGGGAGGACACTGAAGCTTTCTTT. Amino acid sequence: CASSLQWEDTEAFF.

The CDR3 protein is CASSMGQGLNSPLHF. CDR3 bases: TGTGCCAGCAGCATGGGACAGGGGCTCAATTCACCCCTCCACTTT. The rearrangement joins TRBV5-4 to TRBJ1-6; 10 positions agree with TRBD1. CDR1 SGHNT and CDR2 YYREEE come from the germline V gene (reference sequence). The CDR3 has 15 amino acids. The V and J ends lost 4 bases and 7 bases, in that order; junction bases with no gene match: 5. The full variable domain, rest sourced from reference TRBV5-4 and TRBJ1-6, is ETGVTQSPTHLIKTRGQQVTLRCSSQSGHNTVSWYQQALGQGPQFIFQYYREEENGRGNFPPRFSGLQFPNYSSELNVNALELDDSALYLCASSMGQGLNSPLHFGNGTRLTVT.

The chain uses TRBV28 and TRBJ1-2; tentative D call: TRBD1 (6 bases). The CDR3 spans 13 residues. Looked up from germline, CDR1 is MDHEN and CDR2 is SYDVKM. V was clipped by 4 bases and J by 7 bases, with 13 bases between them. DNA of the CDR3: TGTGCCAGCAGTTGGCGGGGGCACGGTGGCTACACCTTC. As protein: CASSWRGHGGYTF.

The V and J genes are TRBV15 and TRBJ2-5, with TRBD2 identical over 7 bases. Unmatched junction bases numbered 11, after V lost 1 base and J lost 3 bases. The germline V gene has CDR1 LNHNV and CDR2 YYDKDF (reference sequence). The CDR3 sequence is 17 residues long. Here the CDR3 DNA reads TGTGCCACCAGCAGAGGCGGGTATCTAGCGGATGAAGAGACCCAGTACTTC. It encodes CATSRGGYLADEETQYF.